Below, 22 T cell receptor beta chains from the same sample are listed, as sequenced in a study of blood T cell repertoires in COVID-19. The method was immunoSEQ multiplex PCR; TCRdb's version includes in-frame clones alone and lacks a portion of them. The table includes around 94,000 clones, around 87% detected once. The sequencing input was peripheral blood. The receptors derive from a man between 45 and 60 years old with active or convalescent COVID-19.

This clone occurred once. The chain links TRBV27 to TRBJ2-1; 9 bases map to TRBD2. J gave up 7 bases and V 10 bases, and 8 bases lay outside the gene matches. The CDR3 is made up of 13 amino acids. The germline gives CDR1 MNHEY, CDR2 SMNVEV (reference sequence). The DNA of the CDR3 is TGTGCCACGCGGGGGGGGTTTTGGAATGAGCAGTTCTTC. Protein: CATRGGFWNEQFF.

V is TRBV4-1 and J is TRBJ2-5; no clear D gene. V dropped 1 base and J dropped 3 bases, with 9 bases sitting between them. The CDR3 is 14 residues long. CDR1 and CDR2 from the germline V gene are MGHRA and YSYEKL. Here the CDR3 reads CASSQGQSEETQYF. Here the CDR3 DNA reads TGCGCCAGCAGCCAAGGGCAGAGCGAAGAGACCCAGTACTTC.

The chain links TRBV25-1 to TRBJ1-2; TRBD1 aligns across 9 bases. Germline CDR1 reads MGHDK; CDR2 reads SYGVNS. The length of the CDR3 is 15 residues. After removal of 8 bases from V and 4 bases from J, the junction contained 11 bases not matched to a gene. The CDR3: CASAPQGALGYGYTF. The CDR3 coding sequence is TGTGCCAGCGCCCCACAGGGGGCATTGGGCTATGGCTACACCTTC.

V usage is TRBV7-2 and J usage is TRBJ1-4; 9 bases align to TRBD1. CDR1 and CDR2 from the germline V gene are SGHTA and FQGNSA. CDR3 size: 15 residues. V trimming: 6 bases; J trimming: 7 bases; junction bases outside the gene matches: 9. CDR3: CASSYGTGNGEKLFF. CDR3 in DNA: TGTGCCAGCAGTTACGGGACAGGGAACGGTGAAAAACTGTTTTTT.

The sample holds one count of this clone. J is TRBJ1-4 and V is TRBV6-5, with D possibly TRBD1 on 6 matching bases. The CDR3 spans 14 residues. Germline CDR1 MNHEY, CDR2 SVGAGI. The V end lost 6 bases, the J end lost 7 bases, and 15 bases lay between the germline ends. The CDR3 spells CASSPDSWSEKLFF. CDR3 sequence (DNA): TGTGCCAGCAGCCCGGACAGCTGGAGTGAAAAACTGTTTTTT.

The chain recombines TRBV19 with TRBJ1-1; TRBD1 aligns across 8 bases. Germline V CDR1 and CDR2: LNHDA, SQIVND (reference sequence). This CDR3 spans 13 amino acids. The trim removed 3 bases at V and 9 bases at J, leaving 6 bases unmatched. CDR3 region: CASSMGTGLKAFF. The CDR3 DNA sequence: TGTGCCAGTAGTATGGGGACAGGACTGAAAGCTTTCTTT.

V is TRBV5-4 and J is TRBJ1-1; D perhaps matches TRBD1 (5 bases). Per the germline V gene, CDR1 is SGHNT and CDR2 is YYREEE (reference sequence). The V gene lost 1 base and the J gene lost 4 bases, with 20 bases spanning the gap. CDR3 length: 17 residues. CDR3 in DNA: TGTGCCAGCAGCTTGAGGGTGGAGGTCCGGGGGGGCACTGAAGCTTTCTTT. Translating gives CASSLRVEVRGGTEAFF. The whole variable domain, remainder taken from reference TRBV5-4 and TRBJ1-1, is ETGVTQSPTHLIKTRGQQVTLRCSSQSGHNTVSWYQQALGQGPQFIFQYYREEENGRGNFPPRFSGLQFPNYSSELNVNALELDDSALYLCASSLRVEVRGGTEAFFGQGTRLTVV.

This chain uses TRBV18 with TRBJ1-6; tentative D call: TRBD1 (5 bases). Trimming shortened V by 1 base and J by 8 bases, and 12 bases separated the two germline ends. From germline, CDR1 is KGHSH and CDR2 LQKENI. This CDR3 is 15 amino acids long. CDR3 nucleotide sequence: TGTGCCAGCTCACCACGTCAGGGTACGGATTCACCCCTCCACTTT. Amino acid sequence: CASSPRQGTDSPLHF.

This clone has a handful of counts. V is TRBV3-1 (or the pseudogene TRBV3-2) and J is TRBJ1-2; 8 positions match TRBD1. Trimming cost V 1 base and J 8 bases; bases outside gene matches: 6. Looked up from germline, CDR1 is LGHDT and CDR2 is YNNKEL (reference sequence). CDR3 length equals 14 residues. CDR3 amino acids: CASSQAPTGGGYTF. DNA of the CDR3: TGTGCCAGCAGCCAAGCCCCTACAGGGGGGGGCTACACCTTC.

Only one count was recorded for this clone. The chain carries TRBV24-1 and TRBJ2-5, with D uncertain. Germline CDR1 is KGHDR and CDR2 is SFDVKD. Trimming pared 5 bases from V and 0 bases from J, leaving 15 bases between. This CDR3 is built from 16 residues. This chain's CDR3 is CATSVSGFMNQETQYF. CDR3 bases: TGTGCCACCAGTGTCTCCGGGTTTATGAACCAAGAGACCCAGTACTTC.

Details on this clone: Other DNA sequences within the sample encode an identical CDR3. The chain couples TRBV19 to TRBJ1-5; 12 positions agree with TRBD1. This CDR3 region has 14 residues. V was clipped by 5 bases and J by 7 bases; unmatched bases: 3. The V gene's germline CDR1 is LNHDA and CDR2 SQIVND (reference sequence). CDR3 sequence (DNA): TGTGCCAGTAGTGGAGGGACAGGGGGCCAGCCCCAGCATTTT. Its protein product is CASSGGTGGQPQHF.

The chain joins TRBV28 to TRBJ1-2, with TRBD1 matching 12 bases. Looked up from germline, CDR1 is MDHEN and CDR2 is SYDVKM. With 11 bases clipped from V and 9 bases from J, the junction kept 13 bases outside the gene matches. This CDR3 spans 14 amino acids. Here the CDR3 DNA reads TGTGCCGTTGGGACAGGGGGCGTGGGGAGGAGCTACACCTTC. It encodes CAVGTGGVGRSYTF.

In its sample, this clone was seen once. The chain couples TRBV14 to TRBJ1-6; the D is unclear. Germline V gene lookup returns CDR1 SGHDN and CDR2 FVKESK. The V end was cut by 5 bases, the J end by 13 bases, with 21 bases between. The CDR3 has 15 amino acids. This CDR3 is CASSADQTPETPLHF. In nucleotides, the CDR3 is TGTGCCAGCAGCGCCGATCAGACTCCCGAGACGCCCCTCCACTTT.

The chain employs TRBV5-6 and TRBJ2-7; the match to TRBD1 covers 11 bases. The CDR3 is 16 amino acids. V was clipped by 4 bases and J by 2 bases; unmatched bases: 8. In germline, CDR1 is SGHDT, CDR2 YYEEEE. The CDR3 loop reads CASSLEPGQGAYEQYF. The CDR3 region has the DNA TGTGCCAGCAGCCTGGAACCGGGACAGGGGGCCTACGAGCAGTACTTC.

Details on this clone: One end of the junction does not line up with germline, which may come from a read error. The gene calls are TRBV6-1 and TRBJ1-2; D is uncertain. The CDR3 has 11 residues. Germline CDR1 is MNHNS and CDR2 is SASEGT. The CDR3 DNA sequence: TGTGCCAGCAGTGACAGCCGAGCGATACCCTTC. Residues: CASSDSRAIPF.

The gene calls are TRBV9 and TRBJ1-5; TRBD1 matches at 7 bases. The CDR3 length is 14 residues. V shed 3 bases, J shed 3 bases, and the junction held 3 bases outside the gene matches. Germline V gives CDR1 SGDLS, CDR2 YYNGEE. The CDR3 loop is CASSGGQINQPQHF. CDR3 sequence (DNA): TGTGCCAGCAGCGGGGGACAGATCAATCAGCCCCAGCATTTT. The variable domain in full, with the rest retrieved from reference TRBV9 and TRBJ1-5, is DSGVTQTPKHLITATGQRVTLRCSPRSGDLSVYWYQQSLDQGLQFLIQYYNGEERAKGNILERFSAQQFPDLHSELNLSSLELGDSALYFCASSGGQINQPQHFGDGTRLSIL.

The V and J genes are TRBV20-1 and TRBJ1-1; 7 bases are a match to TRBD1. Trimming took 6 bases from V and 10 from J; bases not matched to a gene: 8. The CDR3 contains 11 residues. CDR1 is DFQATT and CDR2 is SNEGSKA in the germline V gene (reference sequence). The CDR3 bases are TGCAGTGCGCGTGGGACAGCTGGAGCTTTCTTT. Translated, it gives CSARGTAGAFF.

The V call is TRBV30, the J call TRBJ2-2; D might be TRBD1 (5 bases). CDR1 is GTSNPN, CDR2 SVGIG, per germline (reference sequence). With 7 bases removed from V and 5 bases from J, the gap between germline ends came to 20 bases. The CDR3 has 15 residues. In DNA, the CDR3 is TGTGCCTCCGCCGGGTTGACAGCTCTTACCGGGGAGCTGTTTTTT. This codes for CASAGLTALTGELFF.

The chain carries TRBV18 and TRBJ2-7, with D possibly TRBD1 on 6 matching bases. The CDR3 has 14 residues. Between the trimmed V and J ends, which lost 3 bases and 7 bases, there was a span of 16 bases. The germline gives CDR1 KGHSH, CDR2 LQKENI. The DNA for the CDR3 is TGTGCCAGCTCACCCCCGACAGGAGAAGTAGAGCAGTACTTC. Translation gives CASSPPTGEVEQYF.

The rearrangement links TRBV19 to TRBJ1-1; weak D call: TRBD1 (5 bases). The length of the CDR3 is 16 residues. Germline V gene data show CDR1 as LNHDA and CDR2 as SQIVND (reference sequence). The germline V and J ends were trimmed by 1 base and 4 bases, with 16 bases remaining between them. For the CDR3, the DNA is TGTGCCAGTAGTATAGCCTTGGGGGGGAGAGGCACTGAAGCTTTCTTT. It is translated as CASSIALGGRGTEAFF.

The chain couples TRBV12-3 or TRBV12-4 to TRBJ2-5; tentative D call: TRBD2 (5 bases). V was cut by 3 bases and J by 5 bases, with 10 bases left in between. The CDR3 totals 13 residues. CDR3 nucleotides: TGTGCCAGCAGTTTGCAGAGGGCGGAGACCCAGTACTTC. It specifies CASSLQRAETQYF.

The chain links TRBV7-9 to TRBJ1-1; TRBD1 matches at 9 bases. Germline CDR1 SEHNR, CDR2 FQNEAQ (reference sequence). Losses at the gene ends were 5 bases for V and 1 base for J; bases not matched to a gene: 5. The CDR3 runs 15 residues. Here the CDR3 DNA reads TGTGCCAGCAGCCCGTTGGACAGGGGGAACACTGAAGCTTTCTTT. Its translation: CASSPLDRGNTEAFF.